What follows are 18 T cell receptor beta chains derived from one specimen sequenced in a study of molecular identifiers for immune sequencing clone quantification. MiXCR, applied by TCRdb to the PCR reads, yields one record per CDR3 protein. Of under 600,000 distinct CDR3 sequences listed, about 26% were seen once; the top ten hold 0.76%. The sample comprised naive CD8+ T cells from blood, with Jurkat cell RNA spiked in. Regarding subset: FACS-sorted CD8+CD4-CCR7+CD45RA+ naive T cells. These receptors originate from a human donor in good health. Some libraries in this study had Jurkat cell RNA spiked in.

The chain joins TRBV28 to TRBJ1-4, with D perhaps matching TRBD1 (6 bases). Trimming left V 5 bases short and J 2 bases short, with 15 bases between. The CDR3 has 16 residues. CDR1 MDHEN and CDR2 SYDVKM come from the germline V gene. CDR3 protein: CASSLGAGATNEKLFF. CDR3 coding DNA: TGTGCCAGCAGTCTGGGGGCCGGGGCCACTAATGAAAAACTGTTTTTT.

This clonotype was observed a handful of times. This chain joins TRBV7-9 and TRBJ1-3; D gene unclear. V dropped 4 bases and J dropped 0 bases, with 7 bases sitting between them. The CDR3 length is 14 residues. CDR1 and CDR2 (germline): SEHNR, FQNEAQ (reference sequence). The CDR3 spells CASSSLSSGNTIYF. The CDR3 DNA sequence: TGTGCCAGCAGCTCCCTCAGCTCTGGAAACACCATATATTTT. The full variable domain, in which reference TRBV7-9 and TRBJ1-3 provide the parts outside the CDR3, is DTGVSQNPRHKITKRGQNVTFRCDPISEHNRLYWYRQTLGQGPEFLTYFQNEAQLEKSRLLSDRFSAERPKGSFSTLEIQRTEQGDSAMYLCASSSLSSGNTIYFGEGSWLTVV.

A few counts support this clonotype. The V and J genes are TRBV9 and TRBJ1-4; 7 bases agree with TRBD1. Germline V CDR1 and CDR2: SGDLS, YYNGEE. V gave up 3 bases and J gave up 4 bases; unmatched junction bases: 3. CDR3 length equals 14 residues. DNA for the CDR3: TGTGCCAGCAGCGGAGGGGACAGTAATGAAAAACTGTTTTTT. Translated: CASSGGDSNEKLFF.

This clonotype was seen only a few times. The chain has TRBV30 and TRBJ2-7; 8 nucleotides match TRBD1. Germline assignment: CDR1 GTSNPN and CDR2 SVGIG (reference sequence). V was pared by 0 bases and J by 5 bases, with 0 bases of the junction left unmatched. This CDR3 has 12 amino acids. The CDR3: CAWSVQGDEQYF. CDR3 bases: TGTGCCTGGAGTGTACAGGGGGACGAGCAGTACTTC.

The chain uses TRBV24-1 and TRBJ2-1, with D possibly being TRBD2 (5 bases). Germline loops: CDR1 KGHDR, CDR2 SFDVKD. The CDR3 totals 15 residues. Between the trimmed V and J ends, which lost 1 base and 5 bases, there was a span of 11 bases. The CDR3 reads CATSDLREPHNEQFF. The CDR3 DNA reads as TGTGCCACCAGTGATTTAAGGGAGCCCCACAATGAGCAGTTCTTC.

Ten or more counts support this clonotype. This chain uses TRBV18 with TRBJ1-1; 7 bases align to TRBD1. This CDR3 is built from 15 residues. With 0 bases clipped from V and 7 bases from J, the junction kept 8 bases outside the gene matches. The germline gives CDR1 KGHSH, CDR2 LQKENI. CDR3 sequence: CASSPPETGWSEAFF. DNA of the CDR3: TGTGCCAGCTCACCACCCGAGACAGGGTGGAGTGAAGCTTTCTTT.

This clonotype was picked up a small number of times. CDR3 loop: CASSVAGTHEQFF. In nucleotides, the CDR3 is TGTGCCAGCAGCGTAGCCGGGACCCATGAGCAGTTCTTC. This chain joins TRBV9 and TRBJ2-1; possibly TRBD1 or TRBD2 for D (5 bases each). From germline, CDR1 is SGDLS and CDR2 YYNGEE. The CDR3 runs 13 residues. V dropped 0 bases and J dropped 8 bases, with 9 bases sitting between them.

The J gene is TRBJ2-5, the V gene TRBV6-2 or TRBV6-3; D may be TRBD2 (5 bases). The V gene lost 6 bases and the J gene lost 6 bases, with 29 bases spanning the gap. CDR1 is MNHEY, CDR2 SVGEGT, per germline. The CDR3 length is 18 residues. As DNA, the CDR3 is TGTGCCAGCAGCCAGACGAGGGCCGATCCGGCTTTATTACAGACCCAGTACTTC. It yields the protein CASSQTRADPALLQTQYF.

This clonotype was detected ten times or more. The chain combines TRBV2 with TRBJ2-3; D is unresolved. V lost 11 bases and J lost 0, with 18 bases in between. Germline V gives CDR1 SNHLY, CDR2 FYNNEI. The CDR3 is 15 residues long. The chain's CDR3 is CAATETRASTDTQYF. For the CDR3, the DNA is TGTGCCGCTACCGAGACTCGAGCTAGCACAGATACGCAGTATTTT.

This clonotype was recorded many times. This chain connects TRBV12-3 or TRBV12-4 to TRBJ1-5; TRBD1 might be the D (5 bases). The CDR3 has 13 amino acids. Trimming removed 7 bases at V and 6 bases at J, with 13 bases between. In DNA form, the CDR3 reads TGTGCCAGCACCGAAGGGGCGGGTCAGCCCCAGCATTTT. Amino acid sequence: CASTEGAGQPQHF.

With respect to this clonotype: A clone one base away is much larger, so this may be a read error. This chain joins TRBV29-1 and TRBJ1-2, with 8 bases fitting TRBD1. Germline V CDR1 and CDR2: SQVTM, ANQGSEA. The CDR3 is made up of 13 amino acids. The CDR3 region is CSVEGQGHYGCTF. In nucleotides, the CDR3 is TGCAGCGTTGAAGGACAGGGGCACTATGGCTGCACCTTC.

This clonotype was observed at least ten times. This sequence joins TRBV4-3 and TRBJ2-6; D possibly corresponds to TRBD1 (5 bases). The V gene lost 0 bases and the J gene lost 0 bases, with 12 bases spanning the gap. This CDR3 spans 18 amino acids. Germline V gene lookup returns CDR1 LGHNA and CDR2 YSLEER. CDR3 sequence reads: CASSQDRAQSSGANVLTF. The CDR3 DNA reads as TGCGCCAGCAGCCAAGACAGGGCGCAAAGCTCTGGGGCCAACGTCCTGACTTTC.

This clonotype came up many times. The chain is built from TRBV27 and TRBJ1-1, with D perhaps matching TRBD1 (6 bases). This CDR3 comprises 15 residues. The germline CDR1 and CDR2 sequences are MNHEY and SMNVEV (reference sequence). V dropped 6 bases and J dropped 0 bases, with 14 bases sitting between them. CDR3 nucleotides: TGTGCCAGCAGCCCCATACAGGGCCTGAACACTGAAGCTTTCTTT. Amino acids: CASSPIQGLNTEAFF.

This clonotype was detected a few times. V usage is TRBV20-1 and J usage is TRBJ2-3; D gene ambiguous. Germline CDR1 and CDR2: DFQATT and SNEGSKA (reference sequence). CDR3 length: 14 amino acids. Deletions cut 1 base from V and 0 bases from J, with 8 bases between. CDR3 residues: CSARAVPSTDTQYF. CDR3 coding DNA: TGCAGTGCTAGAGCGGTACCTAGCACAGATACGCAGTATTTT.

This sequence joins TRBV28 and TRBJ2-7, with TRBD1 as a possible D gene (6 bases). V shed 5 bases and J shed 0 bases, with 14 bases lying between them. The CDR3 runs 15 residues. In germline, CDR1 is MDHEN, CDR2 SYDVKM. CDR3 sequence reads: CASSIYRATSYEQYF. As DNA, the CDR3 is TGTGCCAGCAGTATCTACAGGGCTACCTCCTACGAGCAGTACTTC. The full variable domain, in which reference TRBV28 and TRBJ2-7 provide the parts outside the CDR3, is DVKVTQSSRYLVKRTGEKVFLECVQDMDHENMFWYRQDPGLGLRLIYFSYDVKMKEKGDIPEGYSVSREKKERFSLILESASTNQTSMYLCASSIYRATSYEQYFGPGTRLTVT.

This clonotype came up many times. The chain combines TRBV7-8 with TRBJ2-1; no clear D gene. The CDR3 sequence is 15 residues long. CDR1 and CDR2 (germline): SGHVS, FQNEAQ. Between the trimmed V and J ends, which lost 0 bases and 3 bases, there was a span of 9 bases. CDR3: CASSLAPHRYNEQFF. CDR3 nucleotides: TGTGCCAGCAGCTTAGCGCCCCACCGCTACAATGAGCAGTTCTTC.

The chain uses TRBV29-1 and TRBJ2-2; weak D call: TRBD2 (6 bases). CDR1 and CDR2 (germline): SQVTM, ANQGSEA. The ends were cut back, 4 bases at V and 0 bases at J, with 12 bases in the middle. This CDR3 has 15 residues. The CDR3 DNA reads TGCAGCGTTGTCCCCGGGAGCACGAACACCGGGGAGCTGTTTTTT. The encoded protein is CSVVPGSTNTGELFF.

Turning to this clonotype: At one boundary the junction diverges from the germline segment, which might be a read error. The J gene is TRBJ2-7, the V gene TRBV4-2; 7 positions match TRBD2. The CDR3 has 15 amino acids. Germline lookup yields CDR1 LGHNA and CDR2 YNFKEQ. The CDR3 loop reads CTSSQEWRERYEQYF. CDR3 bases: TGTACCAGCAGCCAAGAATGGCGGGAGCGTTACGAGCAGTACTTC.